This T cell receptor beta chain was identified during a study of T-cell reconstitution after alpha-beta-depleted transplantation in children. The CDR3 runs 13 residues. Per germline, CDR1 SGHTA and CDR2 FQGNSA. V shed 1 base and J shed 5 bases, with 6 bases lying between them. Unique molecular identifiers were incorporated during preparation of the TCRbeta library. TCRdb ran MiXCR on the PCR reads and lists one entry per CDR3 protein. The sample has around 530,000 distinct CDR3 sequences, 30% to 35% seen once. This clonotype was counted a few times. This chain connects TRBV7-2 to TRBJ1-3; D is unresolved. The TCR was taken from a human donor who donated a stem cell graft to a child with aplastic anemia. The sequencing used PBMCs from the stem cell graft donor, collected from the stem cell graft. As DNA, the CDR3 is TGTGCCAGCAGCTTAGTTGACCGAAACACCATATATTTT. It codes for CASSLVDRNTIYF.